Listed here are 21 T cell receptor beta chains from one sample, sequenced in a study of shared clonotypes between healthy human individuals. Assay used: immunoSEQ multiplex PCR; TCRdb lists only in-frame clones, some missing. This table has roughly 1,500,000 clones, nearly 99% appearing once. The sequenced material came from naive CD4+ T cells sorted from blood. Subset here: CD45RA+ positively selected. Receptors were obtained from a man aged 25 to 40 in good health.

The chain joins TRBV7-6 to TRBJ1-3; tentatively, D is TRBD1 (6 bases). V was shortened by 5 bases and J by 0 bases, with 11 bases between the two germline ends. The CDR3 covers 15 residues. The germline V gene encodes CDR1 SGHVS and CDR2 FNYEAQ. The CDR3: CASSPGQISGNTIYF. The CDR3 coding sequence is TGTGCCAGCAGCCCAGGACAGATCTCTGGAAACACCATATATTTT.

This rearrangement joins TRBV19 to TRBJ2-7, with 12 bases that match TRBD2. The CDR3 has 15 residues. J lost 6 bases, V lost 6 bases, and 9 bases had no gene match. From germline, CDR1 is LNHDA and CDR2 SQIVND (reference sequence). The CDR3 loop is CASSKQLAGGPEQYF. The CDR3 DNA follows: TGTGCCAGTAGCAAACAACTAGCGGGAGGACCCGAGCAGTACTTC.

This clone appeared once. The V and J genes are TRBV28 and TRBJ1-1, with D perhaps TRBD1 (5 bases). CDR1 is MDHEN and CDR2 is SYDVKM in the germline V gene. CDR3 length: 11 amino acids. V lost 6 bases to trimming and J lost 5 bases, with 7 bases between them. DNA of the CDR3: TGTGCCAGCAGCCGGGGGACTGAAGCTTTCTTT. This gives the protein CASSRGTEAFF.

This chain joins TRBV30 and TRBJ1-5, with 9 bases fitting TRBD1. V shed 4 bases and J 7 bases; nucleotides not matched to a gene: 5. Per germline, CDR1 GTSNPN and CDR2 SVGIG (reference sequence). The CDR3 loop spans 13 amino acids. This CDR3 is CAWTGQGRQPQHF. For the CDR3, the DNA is TGTGCCTGGACCGGACAGGGGCGGCAGCCCCAGCATTTT.

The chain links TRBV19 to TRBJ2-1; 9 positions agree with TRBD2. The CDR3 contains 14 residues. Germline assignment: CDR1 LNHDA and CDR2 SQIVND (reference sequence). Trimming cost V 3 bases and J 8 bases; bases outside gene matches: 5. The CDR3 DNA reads TGTGCCAGTAGTATCGCGGGAGGGTTGGATGAGCAGTTCTTC. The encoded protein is CASSIAGGLDEQFF.

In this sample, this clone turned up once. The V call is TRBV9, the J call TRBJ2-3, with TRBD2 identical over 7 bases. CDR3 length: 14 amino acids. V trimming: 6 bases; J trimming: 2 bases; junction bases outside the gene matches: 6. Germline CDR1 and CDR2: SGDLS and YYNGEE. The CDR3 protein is CASTLAAHTDTQYF. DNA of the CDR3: TGTGCCAGCACCCTAGCGGCCCACACAGATACGCAGTATTTT.

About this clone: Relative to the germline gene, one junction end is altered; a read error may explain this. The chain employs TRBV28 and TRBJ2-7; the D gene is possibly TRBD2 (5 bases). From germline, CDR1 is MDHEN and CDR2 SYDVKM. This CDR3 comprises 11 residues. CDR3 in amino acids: CASRQNKLVSF. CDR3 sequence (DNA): TGTGCCAGCAGACAGAATAAACTAGTATCCTTC.

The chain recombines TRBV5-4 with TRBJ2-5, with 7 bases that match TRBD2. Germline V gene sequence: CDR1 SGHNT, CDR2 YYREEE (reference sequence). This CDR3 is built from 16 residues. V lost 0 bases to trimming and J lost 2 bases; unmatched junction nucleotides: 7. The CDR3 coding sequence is TGTGCCAGCAGCTTGGATGGCGGGAGTAGTCAAGAGACCCAGTACTTC. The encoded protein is CASSLDGGSSQETQYF.

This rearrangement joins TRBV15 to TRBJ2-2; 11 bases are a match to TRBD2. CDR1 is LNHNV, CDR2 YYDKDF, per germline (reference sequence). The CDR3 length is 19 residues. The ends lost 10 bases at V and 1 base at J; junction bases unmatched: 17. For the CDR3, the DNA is TGTGCCATCACTGCAAGGAGTATAGGACTAGCGGGGAACACCGGGGAGCTGTTTTTT. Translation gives CAITARSIGLAGNTGELFF.

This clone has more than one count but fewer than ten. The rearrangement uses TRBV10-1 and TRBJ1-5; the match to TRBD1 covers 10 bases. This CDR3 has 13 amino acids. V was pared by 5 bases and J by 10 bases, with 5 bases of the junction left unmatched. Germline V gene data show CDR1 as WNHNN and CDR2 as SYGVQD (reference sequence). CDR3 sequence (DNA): TGCGCCAGCAGTTATGGGACAGGGGATCCCCAGCATTTT. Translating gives CASSYGTGDPQHF.

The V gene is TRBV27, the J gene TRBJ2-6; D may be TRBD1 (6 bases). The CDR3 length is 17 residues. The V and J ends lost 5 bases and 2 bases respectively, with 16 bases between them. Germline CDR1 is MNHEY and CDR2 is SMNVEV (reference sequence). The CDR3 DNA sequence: TGTGCCAGCAGTCCCCGTGGGACACGGCCTGGGGCCAACGTCCTGACTTTC. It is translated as CASSPRGTRPGANVLTF.

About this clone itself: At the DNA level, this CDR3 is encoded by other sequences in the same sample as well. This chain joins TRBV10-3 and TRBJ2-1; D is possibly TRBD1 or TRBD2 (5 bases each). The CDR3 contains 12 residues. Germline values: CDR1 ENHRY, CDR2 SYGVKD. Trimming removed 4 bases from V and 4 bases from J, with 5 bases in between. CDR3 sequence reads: CAISGGYNEQFF. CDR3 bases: TGTGCCATCAGTGGGGGGTACAATGAGCAGTTCTTC.

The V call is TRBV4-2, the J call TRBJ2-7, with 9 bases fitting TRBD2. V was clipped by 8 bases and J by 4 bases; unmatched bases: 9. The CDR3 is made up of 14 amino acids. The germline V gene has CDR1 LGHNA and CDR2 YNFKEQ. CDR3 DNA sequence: TGTGCCAGCTCCTCCGGGACTAGCTCGTACGAGCAGTACTTC. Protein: CASSSGTSSYEQYF.

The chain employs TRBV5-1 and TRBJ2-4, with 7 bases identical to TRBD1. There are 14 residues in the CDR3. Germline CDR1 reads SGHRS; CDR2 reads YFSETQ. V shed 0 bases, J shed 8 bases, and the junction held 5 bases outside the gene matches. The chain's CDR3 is CASSLARGQDIQYF. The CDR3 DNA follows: TGCGCCAGCAGCTTGGCAAGGGGGCAGGACATTCAGTACTTC.

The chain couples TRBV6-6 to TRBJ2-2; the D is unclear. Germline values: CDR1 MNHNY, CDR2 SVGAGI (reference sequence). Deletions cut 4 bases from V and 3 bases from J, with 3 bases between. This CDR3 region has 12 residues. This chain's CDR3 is CASSLYTGELFF. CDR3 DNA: TGTGCCAGCAGTTTATACACCGGGGAGCTGTTTTTT.

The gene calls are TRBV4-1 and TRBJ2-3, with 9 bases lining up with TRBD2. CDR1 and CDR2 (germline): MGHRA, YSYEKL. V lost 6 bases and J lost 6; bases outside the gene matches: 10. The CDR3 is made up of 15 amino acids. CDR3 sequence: CASRTSGTPLDTQYF. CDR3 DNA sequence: TGCGCCAGCAGGACTAGCGGAACTCCTTTGGATACGCAGTATTTT.

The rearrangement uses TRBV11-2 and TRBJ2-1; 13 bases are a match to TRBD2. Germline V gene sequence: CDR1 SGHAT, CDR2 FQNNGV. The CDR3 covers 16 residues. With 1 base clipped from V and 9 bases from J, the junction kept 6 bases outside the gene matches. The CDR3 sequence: CASSLVGLAGDVEQFF. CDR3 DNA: TGTGCCAGCAGCTTAGTAGGACTAGCGGGAGACGTTGAGCAGTTCTTC.

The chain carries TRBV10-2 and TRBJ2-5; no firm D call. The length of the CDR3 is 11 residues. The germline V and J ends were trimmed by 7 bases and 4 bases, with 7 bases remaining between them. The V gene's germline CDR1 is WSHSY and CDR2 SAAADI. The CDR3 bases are TGCGCCAGCATTAGAGGAGAGACCCAGTACTTC. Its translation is CASIRGETQYF.

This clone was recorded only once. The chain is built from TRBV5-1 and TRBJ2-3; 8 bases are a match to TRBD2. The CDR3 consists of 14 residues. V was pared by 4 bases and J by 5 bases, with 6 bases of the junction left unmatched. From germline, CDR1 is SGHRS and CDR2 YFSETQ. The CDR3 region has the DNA TGCGCCAGCAGCGACCGGGGGGGCGGAGATACGCAGTATTTT. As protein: CASSDRGGGDTQYF.

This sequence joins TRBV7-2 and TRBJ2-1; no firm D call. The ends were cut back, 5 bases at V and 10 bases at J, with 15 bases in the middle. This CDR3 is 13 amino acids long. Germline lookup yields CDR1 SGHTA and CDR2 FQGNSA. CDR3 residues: CASSILKGWEQFF. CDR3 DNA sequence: TGTGCCAGCAGCATCCTCAAGGGCTGGGAGCAGTTCTTC.

CDR3 residues: CSAGGDTEAFF. The CDR3 DNA follows: TGCAGTGCTGGGGGGGACACTGAAGCTTTCTTT. J is TRBJ1-1 and V is TRBV20-1, with a tentative D call TRBD1 (5 bases). V lost 5 bases and J 3 bases, leaving 7 bases between the germline ends. Germline V gives CDR1 DFQATT, CDR2 SNEGSKA (reference sequence). This CDR3 contains 11 residues.